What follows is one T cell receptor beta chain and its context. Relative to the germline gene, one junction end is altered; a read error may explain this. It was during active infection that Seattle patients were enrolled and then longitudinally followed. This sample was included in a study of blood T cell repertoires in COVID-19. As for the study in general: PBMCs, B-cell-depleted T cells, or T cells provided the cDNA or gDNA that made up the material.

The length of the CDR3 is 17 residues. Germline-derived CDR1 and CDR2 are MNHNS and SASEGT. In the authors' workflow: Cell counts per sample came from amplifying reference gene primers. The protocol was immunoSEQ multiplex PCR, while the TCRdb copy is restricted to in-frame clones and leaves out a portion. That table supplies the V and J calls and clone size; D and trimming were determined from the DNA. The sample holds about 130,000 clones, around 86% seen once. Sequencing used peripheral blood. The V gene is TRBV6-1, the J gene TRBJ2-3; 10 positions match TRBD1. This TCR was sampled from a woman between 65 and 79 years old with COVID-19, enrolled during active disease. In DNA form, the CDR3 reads TGTGCCAGCAGTGTAACGACAGGGGGCTGGGGCACAGATACGGAGTATTTT. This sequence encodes CASSVTTGGWGTDTEYF.